This record looks at one TCR beta chain sequence and its context. This sample stems from a study of blood T cell repertoires in COVID-19. Germline V gene lookup returns CDR1 SGDLS and CDR2 YYNGEE. The ends were cut back, 4 bases at V and 3 bases at J, with 14 bases in the middle. The CDR3 covers 15 residues. The data were produced by immunoSEQ multiplex PCR, yet TCRdb's version contains in-frame clones alone and is incomplete. Of some 260,000 clones detected, almost 90% appear once; the ten largest clones hold over 1.1%. The source material was peripheral blood. The rearrangement uses TRBV9 and TRBJ2-1, with D maybe TRBD1 (5 bases). The clonotype originates from an older man with acute or convalescent COVID-19. The DNA for the CDR3 is TGTGCCAGCAGCCCCCAGGGAACCGGCTACAATGAGCAGTTCTTC. Translation: CASSPQGTGYNEQFF.